What follows are 22 T cell receptor beta chains derived from one specimen sequenced in a study of T-cell memory formation after mild COVID-19. TCRdb itself ran the 5' RACE reads through MiXCR, one entry per CDR3 protein. The sample consists of approximately 89,000 distinct CDR3 sequences, roughly 23% of them appearing once. Sequenced material: PBMCs or a T cell subset sorted from them (not recorded which). The receptors come from a man in his late teens or twenties who had mild COVID-19 (a few samples of this study predate the infection). Cell type and time point are not known.

This chain uses TRBV5-8 with TRBJ2-1; no definite D call. V was pared by 4 bases and J by 12 bases, with 14 bases between. The length of the CDR3 is 12 residues. Germline CDR1 and CDR2: SGHTS and YDEGEE. CDR3 sequence (DNA): TGTGCCAGCAGCCTAGACGGGCCCGGGCAGTTCTTC. This gives the protein CASSLDGPGQFF.

This clonotype came up a few times. The chain links TRBV7-8 to TRBJ2-5; weak D call: TRBD2 (5 bases). This CDR3 has 14 residues. Between the trimmed V and J ends, which lost 8 bases and 1 base, there was a span of 14 bases. The germline gives CDR1 SGHVS, CDR2 FQNEAQ. The CDR3 here is CASGSPGFQETQYF. The CDR3 coding sequence is TGTGCCAGCGGATCGCCGGGGTTCCAAGAGACCCAGTACTTC.

This rearrangement joins TRBV13 to TRBJ2-3; D could derive from TRBD1 or TRBD2 (6 bases each). The CDR3 loop spans 15 amino acids. V gave up 11 bases and J gave up 5 bases, with 23 bases separating them. Germline V gene data show CDR1 as PRHDT and CDR2 as FYEKMQ (reference sequence). The CDR3 region is CAASGAGSFQDTQYF. In DNA, the CDR3 is TGTGCCGCCTCGGGGGCTGGTAGTTTTCAAGATACGCAGTATTTT.

This clonotype has just a few counts. The chain links TRBV4-3 to TRBJ2-7; no reliable D call. Germline V CDR1 and CDR2: LGHNA, YSLEER. V was shortened by 0 bases and J by 6 bases, with 6 bases between the two germline ends. The CDR3 is 12 residues long. The CDR3 bases are TGCGCCAGCAGCCAAGATGGAGTCGAGCAGTACTTC. This encodes CASSQDGVEQYF.

The genes are TRBV7-6 and TRBJ2-7, with D maybe TRBD1 (5 bases). Germline-derived CDR1 and CDR2 are SGHVS and FNYEAQ. The CDR3 is made up of 15 amino acids. V dropped 2 bases and J dropped 2 bases, with 13 bases sitting between them. CDR3 sequence (DNA): TGTGCCAGCAGCTTACAAGGACACACCGCCTACGAGCAGTACTTC. Encoded protein: CASSLQGHTAYEQYF.

This clonotype has just a few counts. The V and J genes are TRBV12-3 or TRBV12-4 and TRBJ2-2; D is uncertain. V was trimmed by 6 bases and J by 4 bases, leaving 15 bases between them. This CDR3 is 15 amino acids long. In nucleotides, the CDR3 is TGTGCCAGCAGAGCGAACCTCGAAGGCACCGGGGAGCTGTTTTTT. It encodes CASRANLEGTGELFF.

The V and J genes are TRBV11-3 and TRBJ2-1; D is unclear. CDR1 and CDR2 (germline): SGHNT, YENEEA. CDR3 length: 19 amino acids. V lost 0 bases and J 3 bases, leaving 21 bases between the germline ends. CDR3 sequence (DNA): TGTGCCAGCAGCTTAGATCAGCCATCAGACGCTACGGGCTACAATGAGCAGTTCTTC. Protein: CASSLDQPSDATGYNEQFF.

This chain uses TRBV9 with TRBJ2-3; D not certain. V lost 0 bases, J lost 2 bases, and 7 bases lay in between. Germline CDR1 and CDR2: SGDLS and YYNGEE. The CDR3 runs to 14 residues. DNA of the CDR3: TGTGCCAGCAGCGTAGAGGATTCCACAGATACGCAGTATTTT. This encodes CASSVEDSTDTQYF.

The V call is TRBV6-2 or TRBV6-3, the J call TRBJ1-5; D gene unclear. V was trimmed by 7 bases and J by 9 bases, leaving 7 bases between them. The CDR3 has 10 residues. Germline values: CDR1 MNHEY, CDR2 SVGEGT. The CDR3 is CASNRLPQHF. CDR3 nucleotide sequence: TGTGCCAGCAACCGATTGCCCCAGCATTTT.

This clonotype was detected only a few times. The chain couples TRBV4-3 to TRBJ2-5; D is ambiguous. The CDR3 is 13 amino acids. Deletions cut 1 base from V and 5 bases from J, with 8 bases between. Germline-derived CDR1 and CDR2 are LGHNA and YSLEER. CDR3 DNA: TGCGCCAGCAGCCAAGGGTATTCGGAGACCCAGTACTTC. Its translation is CASSQGYSETQYF.

The J gene is TRBJ2-7, the V gene TRBV9; no definite D call. Trimming left V 4 bases short and J 0 bases short, with 14 bases between. This CDR3 has 15 residues. Germline V gene sequence: CDR1 SGDLS, CDR2 YYNGEE. The CDR3: CASSPSPMSSYEQYF. The CDR3 DNA follows: TGTGCCAGCAGCCCCTCACCCATGAGCTCCTACGAGCAGTACTTC.

In its sample, this clonotype was seen a few times. The rearrangement uses TRBV5-1 and TRBJ2-3, with D possibly being TRBD2 (6 bases). Trimming pared 6 bases from V and 8 bases from J, leaving 13 bases between. Germline assignment: CDR1 SGHRS and CDR2 YFSETQ. The length of the CDR3 is 12 residues. This chain's CDR3 is CASTGDSATQYF. In DNA, the CDR3 is TGCGCCAGCACCGGGGACTCTGCTACGCAGTATTTT. Full variable domain (remainder filled in from reference TRBV5-1 and TRBJ2-3): KAGVTQTPRYLIKTRGQQVTLSCSPISGHRSVSWYQQTPGQGLQFLFEYFSETQRNKGNFPGRFSGRQFSNSRSEMNVSTLELGDSALYLCASTGDSATQYFGPGTRLTVL.

This clonotype turned up a few times. The chain carries TRBV12-3 or TRBV12-4 and TRBJ1-5; TRBD1 agrees at 8 bases. With V trimmed by 5 bases and J by 7 bases, 10 bases remained unmatched. The CDR3 sequence is 15 residues long. The CDR3 nucleotides are TGTGCCAGCAGTCCGGACAGGGCAGCGAGCCAGCCCCAGCATTTT. It translates to CASSPDRAASQPQHF.

This clonotype was recorded at least ten times. The rearrangement uses TRBV7-2 and TRBJ2-2, with D possibly being TRBD1 (6 bases). The V and J ends lost 4 bases and 3 bases respectively, with 18 bases between them. CDR1 is SGHTA and CDR2 is FQGNSA in the germline V gene. CDR3 length equals 17 residues. This CDR3 is CASSSPDGGWYTGELFF. CDR3 nucleotide sequence: TGTGCCAGCAGCTCCCCAGATGGGGGCTGGTACACCGGGGAGCTGTTTTTT.

The chain employs TRBV7-9 and TRBJ2-1; maybe TRBD2 (5 bases). Germline V gene sequence: CDR1 SEHNR, CDR2 FQNEAQ (reference sequence). CDR3 length equals 13 residues. V lost 0 bases, J lost 5 bases, and 5 bases lay in between. The CDR3 loop reads CASSLARDNEQFF. CDR3 nucleotide sequence: TGTGCCAGCAGCTTAGCGCGGGACAATGAGCAGTTCTTC.

This clonotype was picked up a small number of times. This sequence joins TRBV7-9 and TRBJ2-7; D gene unclear. CDR1 SEHNR and CDR2 FQNEAQ come from the germline V gene (reference sequence). Trimming took 2 bases from V and 7 from J, leaving 12 bases between them. This CDR3 spans 13 amino acids. The CDR3 sequence: CASSLSSLGEQYV. The CDR3 nucleotides are TGTGCCAGCAGCTTAAGCAGCCTTGGAGAGCAGTACGTC.

The chain joins TRBV27 to TRBJ1-5; 8 bases agree with TRBD1. This CDR3 is built from 14 residues. Trimming removed 6 bases from V and 7 bases from J; junction bases left unmatched: 8. In germline, CDR1 is MNHEY, CDR2 SMNVEV (reference sequence). For the CDR3, the DNA is TGTGCCAGCAGGCCCACAGGGGGATGGCAGCCCCAGCATTTT. Residues: CASRPTGGWQPQHF.

The rearrangement joins TRBV6-2 or TRBV6-3 to TRBJ2-7; TRBD1 matches 8 bases. Unmatched junction bases numbered 4, after V lost 0 bases and J lost 0 bases. Germline lookup yields CDR1 MNHEY and CDR2 SVGEGT. The CDR3 is made up of 16 amino acids. The CDR3 coding sequence is TGTGCCAGCAGTTACTCGACAGGGGTCAACTCCTACGAGCAGTACTTC. Translated: CASSYSTGVNSYEQYF.

V and J are TRBV4-1 and TRBJ1-6; a weak D match, TRBD1 (5 bases). V lost 3 bases and J 12 bases, leaving 18 bases between the germline ends. Germline values: CDR1 MGHRA, CDR2 YSYEKL. This CDR3 contains 15 residues. This chain's CDR3 is CASSQGGERGGPLHF. CDR3 in DNA: TGCGCCAGCAGCCAGGGCGGCGAGAGGGGCGGACCCCTCCACTTT.

V gene TRBV28 combines with J gene TRBJ2-3, with D unclear. Trimming took off 3 bases at V and 0 bases at J, with 13 bases between the two ends. The CDR3 consists of 16 residues. Germline V lookup: CDR1 MDHEN, CDR2 SYDVKM. The CDR3 DNA reads TGTGCCAGCAGTTTCGGTCCGACCCATAGCACAGATACGCAGTATTTT. Protein product: CASSFGPTHSTDTQYF.

This clonotype occurred a few times. The chain carries TRBV7-2 and TRBJ2-5; no firm D call. The CDR3 runs to 12 residues. Deletions cut 3 bases from V and 7 bases from J, with 9 bases between. Germline CDR1 is SGHTA and CDR2 is FQGNSA. The CDR3 protein is CASSLGSVTQYF. The CDR3 coding sequence is TGTGCCAGCAGCTTGGGAAGTGTGACCCAGTACTTC.

This clonotype was counted only a few times. This chain connects TRBV15 to TRBJ2-3, with D tentatively TRBD2 (5 bases). Looked up from germline, CDR1 is LNHNV and CDR2 is YYDKDF (reference sequence). CDR3 length: 14 amino acids. The germline V and J ends were trimmed by 8 bases and 0 bases, with 12 bases remaining between them. DNA for the CDR3: TGTGCCACCGAGGGATCCTTGAGCACAGATACGCAGTATTTT. Translated, it gives CATEGSLSTDTQYF.